This TCR beta chain emerged from a study of glioma-infiltrating T cells. Amplification of TCR alpha and beta CDR3 regions from RNA used iRepertoire nested multiplex PCR. Each CDR3 protein is one row after TCRdb ran MiXCR on the multiplex PCR reads. The sample includes some 90,000 distinct CDR3 sequences, around 42% of them seen just once. This CDR3 region has 15 residues. Between the trimmed V and J ends, which lost 5 bases and 0 bases, there was a span of 12 bases. Germline V gives CDR1 SEHNR, CDR2 FQNEAQ (reference sequence). This clonotype was detected ten times or more. J is TRBJ2-3 and V is TRBV7-9; D may be TRBD1 (6 bases). Sequences were obtained from glioma tissue, nonneoplastic brain tissue, or PBMCs (not recorded which). The TCR comes from a human donor with low-grade glioma or glioblastoma, undergoing nonglioma brain surgery, or in good health (not recorded which). CDR3 nucleotide sequence: TGTGCCAGCAGCGACGGACAGCCAAGCACAGATACGCAGTATTTT. The encoded protein is CASSDGQPSTDTQYF.